A selection of T cell receptor beta chains follows, all from one sample in a study of blood T cell repertoires in COVID-19. Sequencing was performed with immunoSEQ multiplex PCR; in TCRdb, only in-frame clones are kept and a portion is missing. The sample records around 88,000 clones, roughly 80% being singletons. The specimen was peripheral blood. Receptors were obtained from a man aged 55 to 70 with acute or convalescent COVID-19. Both conserved end residues are part of each CDR3. Fields, in order: J gene, D gene, clone size, V gene, CDR3 protein, CDR3 DNA. The D gene is left open where the match is weak. Where a row states a size, it is once, few, many or the class of an expanded clone; other rows omit it.

>TRBJ1-5|-|-|TRBV6-5
CASSFNSNQPQHF
TGTGCCAGCAGTTTCAATAGCAATCAGCCCCAGCATTTT
>TRBJ2-5|-|-|TRBV4-1
CASSQALGGIIETQYF
TGCGCCAGCAGCCAAGCTCTGGGGGGTATCATAGAGACCCAGTACTTC
>TRBJ1-1|TRBD1|-|TRBV7-9
CASSPWTGGNDTEAFF
TGTGCCAGCAGCCCCTGGACAGGGGGCAACGACACTGAAGCTTTCTTT
>TRBJ2-2|-|-|TRBV7-3
CASSAHLGEGPGELFF
TGTGCCAGCAGCGCGCATCTAGGGGAAGGTCCCGGGGAGCTGTTTTTT
>TRBJ1-2|TRBD1|few|TRBV5-4
CASSPATGGGRRYTF
TGTGCCAGCAGCCCCGCGACAGGGGGCGGTAGGAGGTACACCTTC
>TRBJ1-2|TRBD1|-|TRBV7-2
CASSLGVQGARGYTF
TGTGCCAGCAGCTTAGGGGTACAGGGGGCCCGGGGCTACACCTTC
>TRBJ2-7|TRBD1|-|TRBV5-6
CASSSGTGVFGEQYF
TGTGCCAGCAGTTCCGGGACAGGGGTGTTCGGCGAGCAGTACTTC
>TRBJ1-5|TRBD1|-|TRBV6-5
CASRDTGQSNQPQHF
TGTGCCAGCAGGGATACGGGACAGTCCAATCAGCCCCAGCATTTT
>TRBJ1-5|-|-|TRBV18
CASSPPGSEGFQPQHF
TGTGCCAGCTCACCACCGGGGAGTGAGGGTTTTCAGCCCCAGCATTTT
>TRBJ2-1|TRBD2|-|TRBV7-3
CASSLTAGGRWSYNEQFF
TGTGCCAGCAGCTTAACAGCGGGAGGGAGGTGGTCCTACAATGAGCAGTTCTTC
>TRBJ2-1|TRBD2|few|TRBV4-2
CASSQGGSAGIAFF
TGTGCCAGCAGCCAAGGGGGATCAGCGGGAATTGCGTTCTTC
>TRBJ1-5|-|-|TRBV6-2/TRBV6-3
CASGYGQLLYQPQHF
TGTGCCAGCGGTTATGGACAGCTATTATATCAGCCCCAGCATTTT
>TRBJ2-2|-|-|TRBV11-3
CASSLGGHRLTGELFF
TGTGCCAGCAGCTTAGGAGGCCACCGGCTGACCGGGGAGCTGTTTTTT
>TRBJ1-4|TRBD1|-|TRBV5-1
CATGSGQGDEKLFF
TGCGCCACGGGATCGGGACAGGGAGATGAAAAACTGTTTTTT
>TRBJ1-2|-|-|TRBV6-5
CASRLPGDYGYTF
TGTGCCAGCAGACTCCCGGGGGACTATGGCTACACCTTC
>TRBJ2-1|-|-|TRBV18
CASSPFVDNEQFF
TGTGCCAGCTCACCTTTCGTTGACAATGAGCAGTTCTTC
>TRBJ2-2|-|once|TRBV19
CASSIMGAQTGELFF
TGTGCCAGTAGTATAATGGGGGCGCAGACCGGGGAGCTGTTTTTT